What follows are 30 T cell receptor beta chains derived from one specimen sequenced in a study of shared clonotypes between healthy human individuals. TCRdb keeps only in-frame clones here, not all; method: immunoSEQ multiplex PCR. The table lists about 500,000 clones, roughly three quarters of them singletons. Sequencing was done on a sample of PBMCs. Receptors were obtained from a woman in her forties in good health. Some clones in this sample may be carry-over from other donors' samples.

J is TRBJ2-3 and V is TRBV6-4; TRBD2 matches at 7 bases. The CDR3 runs to 16 residues. Germline CDR1 reads MRHNA; CDR2 reads SNTAGT. Losses at the gene ends were 2 bases for V and 6 bases for J; bases not matched to a gene: 11. The CDR3: CASSDLPGGSSDTQYF. In DNA, the CDR3 is TGTGCCAGCAGTGACCTACCTGGCGGGAGTAGCGATACGCAGTATTTT.

The count of this clone is one. The chain uses TRBV7-2 and TRBJ2-3, with a tentative D call TRBD1 (6 bases). Per the germline V gene, CDR1 is SGHTA and CDR2 is FQGNSA. This CDR3 region has 12 residues. The germline V and J ends were trimmed by 5 bases and 5 bases, with 8 bases remaining between them. CDR3 in amino acids: CASSPQGDTQYF. CDR3 in DNA: TGTGCCAGCAGCCCACAGGGAGATACGCAGTATTTT.

V and J are TRBV4-1 and TRBJ2-2; 8 bases are a match to TRBD1. The CDR3 is 16 amino acids. The ends lost 3 bases at V and 4 bases at J; junction bases unmatched: 7. CDR1 and CDR2 (germline): MGHRA, YSYEKL. The CDR3 protein is CASSHGQGGRTGELFF. CDR3 in DNA: TGCGCCAGCAGCCACGGACAGGGTGGTCGCACCGGGGAGCTGTTTTTT.

The chain recombines TRBV5-1 with TRBJ1-1; a possible D gene is TRBD1 (5 bases). The V gene lost 4 bases and the J gene lost 4 bases, with 11 bases spanning the gap. The CDR3 loop spans 13 amino acids. Germline CDR1 reads SGHRS; CDR2 reads YFSETQ. The CDR3 coding sequence is TGCGCCAGCAGCGCGGTCCAGGGCACTGAAGCTTTCTTT. The encoded protein is CASSAVQGTEAFF.

This clone was counted once. Sequence at one end of the junction differs from germline and may be a read error. The chain joins TRBV4-2 to TRBJ2-6, with TRBD2 identical over 9 bases. Per the germline V gene, CDR1 is LGHNA and CDR2 is YNFKEQ. This CDR3 is built from 16 residues. CDR3 coding DNA: TGTGCCAGCGTAGCGGGAGACTTCTCTGGGGCCAGCGTCCTGACTTTC. The encoded protein is CASVAGDFSGASVLTF.

This clone has a handful of counts. This sequence joins TRBV6-1 and TRBJ2-5; D remains unclear. The assigned J gene may be wrong: the sequence end matches TRBJ2-7 better. The germline V gene encodes CDR1 MNHNS and CDR2 SASEGT. This CDR3 comprises 16 residues. The CDR3 DNA sequence: TGTGCCAGCAGTGTCGTTTTGACGGTGGAAGGGTACGAGCAGTACTTC. The encoded protein is CASSVVLTVEGYEQYF.

About this clone: This specimen includes other DNA sequences encoding the same CDR3. The chain couples TRBV6-4 to TRBJ2-5, with D unresolved. The germline V gene has CDR1 MRHNA and CDR2 SNTAGT. Trimming cost V 5 bases and J 7 bases, with 14 bases left between them. The CDR3 contains 13 residues. CDR3 loop: CASSQVKRRTQYF. The CDR3, as DNA: TGTGCCAGCAGTCAGGTTAAGAGAAGGACCCAGTACTTC.

V gene TRBV6-5 combines with J gene TRBJ2-7; 11 bases are a match to TRBD1. The CDR3 covers 14 residues. After removal of 6 bases from V and 5 bases from J, the junction contained 6 bases not matched to a gene. CDR1 and CDR2 from the germline V gene are MNHEY and SVGAGI. Here the CDR3 reads CASSGQGASHEQYF. DNA for the CDR3: TGTGCCAGCAGCGGACAGGGGGCATCCCACGAGCAGTACTTC.

The gene calls are TRBV28 and TRBJ1-5; 7 nucleotides line up with TRBD1. This CDR3 spans 16 amino acids. Trimming took 6 bases from V and 9 from J; bases not matched to a gene: 17. Germline CDR1 MDHEN, CDR2 SYDVKM. CDR3 region: CASSPRQGFDFGPQHF. Written as DNA, the CDR3 is TGTGCCAGCAGCCCAAGACAGGGTTTTGATTTCGGGCCCCAGCATTTT.

The rearrangement uses TRBV6-5 and TRBJ2-7; D might be TRBD2 (6 bases). V lost 4 bases and J lost 6, with 16 bases in between. Germline CDR1 is MNHEY and CDR2 is SVGAGI. The CDR3 is made up of 14 amino acids. This chain's CDR3 is CASSSGAGLLEQYF. DNA for the CDR3: TGTGCCAGCAGTTCGGGCGCGGGGCTTCTCGAGCAGTACTTC.

The J gene is TRBJ2-2, the V gene TRBV7-3; no definite D call. The CDR3 loop spans 16 amino acids. The germline gives CDR1 SGHTA, CDR2 FQGTGA. V was clipped by 6 bases and J by 1 base, with 15 bases between them. The CDR3 region is CASSPQRAENTGELFF. The CDR3 DNA reads TGTGCCAGCAGTCCTCAAAGGGCCGAGAACACCGGGGAGCTGTTTTTT. The full variable domain, in which reference TRBV7-3 and TRBJ2-2 provide the parts outside the CDR3, is GAGVSQTPSNKVTEKGKYVELRCDPISGHTALYWYRQSLGQGPEFLIYFQGTGAADDSGLPNDRFFAVRPEGSVSTLKIQRTERGDSAVYLCASSPQRAENTGELFFGEGSRLTVL.

The V call is TRBV28, the J call TRBJ1-5; possible D gene TRBD1, 5 bases. V lost 7 bases, J lost 1 base, and 11 bases lay in between. The CDR3 has 14 residues. The V gene's germline CDR1 is MDHEN and CDR2 SYDVKM. The CDR3 nucleotides read TGTGCCAGCAATCCCGGGACCAGCAATCAGCCCCAGCATTTT. Amino acids: CASNPGTSNQPQHF.

J is TRBJ2-2 and V is TRBV19; D is ambiguous. The ends were cut back, 3 bases at V and 4 bases at J, with 9 bases in the middle. The CDR3 consists of 14 residues. Germline values: CDR1 LNHDA, CDR2 SQIVND (reference sequence). CDR3 coding DNA: TGTGCCAGTAGTATTGGTCCCCCCACCGGGGAGCTGTTTTTT. It yields the protein CASSIGPPTGELFF. Combining the CDR3 with reference TRBV19 and TRBJ2-2 gives the whole variable domain DGGITQSPKYLFRKEGQNVTLSCEQNLNHDAMYWYRQDPGQGLRLIYYSQIVNDFQKGDIAEGYSVSREKKESFPLTVTSAQKNPTAFYLCASSIGPPTGELFFGEGSRLTVL.

Comments on this clone: A read error is possible here, since a much larger clone lies one base away. This sample also contains other DNA sequences that code for the same CDR3. The chain employs TRBV2 and TRBJ2-2; 7 nucleotides line up with TRBD1. Looked up from germline, CDR1 is SNHLY and CDR2 is FYNNEI. This CDR3 is built from 14 residues. Unmatched junction bases numbered 1, after V lost 5 bases and J lost 1 base. CDR3 DNA: TGTGCCAGCAGTCGGGACAGGAACACCGGGGAGCTGTTTTTT. Its protein product is CASSRDRNTGELFF.

This clone was counted at least ten times. Other nucleotide sequences in the sample specify the same CDR3. This rearrangement joins TRBV11-2 to TRBJ1-5; D is unclear. The germline V and J ends were trimmed by 3 bases and 3 bases, with 9 bases remaining between them. CDR3 length: 14 amino acids. Germline loops: CDR1 SGHAT, CDR2 FQNNGV. DNA for the CDR3: TGTGCCAGCAGCTTGGGCAGCAACAATCAGCCCCAGCATTTT. Its translation is CASSLGSNNQPQHF.

V is TRBV4-3 and J is TRBJ2-3; D uncertain. This CDR3 comprises 14 residues. V lost 0 bases and J lost 1, with 5 bases in between. Germline values: CDR1 LGHNA, CDR2 YSLEER. The CDR3 loop reads CASSQEPGTDTQYF. The CDR3 DNA reads TGCGCCAGCAGCCAAGAGCCCGGCACAGATACGCAGTATTTT.

The gene calls are TRBV5-1 and TRBJ1-1; maybe TRBD1 (5 bases). From germline, CDR1 is SGHRS and CDR2 YFSETQ. The V gene lost 0 bases and the J gene lost 5 bases, with 14 bases spanning the gap. The CDR3 is 15 amino acids. CDR3 DNA sequence: TGCGCCAGCAGCTTGGTAAGGGGAGGAGGTACTGAAGCTTTCTTT. As protein: CASSLVRGGGTEAFF.

The CDR3 nucleotides read TGTGCCGCGGTGTCTAATGAAAAACTGTTTTTT. Amino acids: CAAVSNEKLFF. The genes are TRBV7-9 and TRBJ1-4; no reliable D call. The germline CDR1 and CDR2 sequences are SEHNR and FQNEAQ (reference sequence). Trimming pared 11 bases from V and 3 bases from J, leaving 7 bases between. The CDR3 spans 11 residues.

This clone was seen repeatedly, ten times or more. The CDR3 region is CASTPDRASGELFF. The CDR3 nucleotides are TGTGCCAGCACCCCGGACAGGGCCAGCGGGGAGCTGTTTTTT. V usage is TRBV6-5 and J usage is TRBJ2-2; 8 positions agree with TRBD1. The CDR3 runs 14 residues. With 7 bases clipped from V and 7 bases from J, the junction kept 8 bases outside the gene matches. CDR1 MNHEY and CDR2 SVGAGI come from the germline V gene.

By share of the sample, this clone is medium-sized. The chain carries TRBV7-9 and TRBJ1-2, with D unresolved. V was pared by 5 bases and J by 5 bases, with 9 bases between. This CDR3 is built from 12 residues. Germline loops: CDR1 SEHNR, CDR2 FQNEAQ (reference sequence). The CDR3 spells CASSVSGYGYTF. The CDR3 DNA follows: TGTGCCAGCAGCGTGTCGGGGTATGGCTACACCTTC.

This clone appeared a single time. The CDR3 DNA sequence: TGTGCCACCAGCAGAAACCAGGGAGGAGCTAATGAAAAACTGTTTTTT. It yields the protein CATSRNQGGANEKLFF. The chain couples TRBV15 to TRBJ1-4, with a weak D call TRBD1 (5 bases). This CDR3 has 16 amino acids. The ends were cut back, 2 bases at V and 3 bases at J, with 13 bases in the middle. Germline assignment: CDR1 LNHNV and CDR2 YYDKDF (reference sequence).

On this clone: A far larger clone is one nucleotide away, so this likely arose from a read error. Other nucleotide sequences from this sample produce the same CDR3. This chain uses TRBV6-1 with TRBJ2-7; the match to TRBD2 covers 7 bases. The CDR3 consists of 15 residues. The trim removed 5 bases at V and 0 bases at J, leaving 7 bases unmatched. The V gene's germline CDR1 is MNHNS and CDR2 SASEGT. The CDR3 sequence: CASSPRRGGSYEQYF. DNA for the CDR3: TGTGCCAGCAGTCCCCGTCGCGGGGGCTCCTACGAGCAGTACTTC.

Remarks on this clone: This may be a read error: a much more frequent sequence differs by one nucleotide. The conserved closing phenylalanine or tryptophan is absent in this CDR3, likely reflecting a read error. J is TRBJ1-4 and V is TRBV6-1; 10 nucleotides match TRBD1. V gave up 6 bases and J gave up 5 bases; unmatched junction bases: 6. Germline V CDR1 and CDR2: MNHNS, SASEGT. This CDR3 contains 15 residues. CDR3 protein: CASRDRGTSNEKLFL. In DNA, the CDR3 is TGTGCCAGCAGGGACAGGGGGACGTCAAATGAAAAACTGTTTCTT.

The V and J genes are TRBV7-8 and TRBJ2-7; D is perhaps TRBD1 or TRBD2 (5 bases each). In germline, CDR1 is SGHVS, CDR2 FQNEAQ. Trimming removed 5 bases at V and 2 bases at J, with 10 bases between. This CDR3 region has 13 residues. The CDR3 sequence is CASSRDGPYEQYF. The CDR3 region has the DNA TGTGCCAGCAGCCGGGACGGTCCCTACGAGCAGTACTTC.

V usage is TRBV5-1 and J usage is TRBJ2-3; D is possibly TRBD2 (6 bases). Germline V gene sequence: CDR1 SGHRS, CDR2 YFSETQ. V was shortened by 1 base and J by 2 bases, with 8 bases between the two germline ends. The CDR3 totals 14 residues. CDR3 residues: CASSLMGLTDTQYF. CDR3 DNA sequence: TGCGCCAGCAGCTTGATGGGACTCACAGATACGCAGTATTTT.

This chain links TRBV19 with TRBJ1-2; maybe TRBD1 (6 bases). Per the germline V gene, CDR1 is LNHDA and CDR2 is SQIVND (reference sequence). V lost 8 bases and J 4 bases, leaving 17 bases between the germline ends. This CDR3 has 14 residues. CDR3 DNA: TGTGCCAGTCGGGTCTTTCAGGACAGCTATGGCTACACCTTC. This codes for CASRVFQDSYGYTF. The variable domain in full, completed from reference TRBV19 and TRBJ1-2, reads DGGITQSPKYLFRKEGQNVTLSCEQNLNHDAMYWYRQDPGQGLRLIYYSQIVNDFQKGDIAEGYSVSREKKESFPLTVTSAQKNPTAFYLCASRVFQDSYGYTFGSGTRLTVV.

This clone has only one observation. J is TRBJ2-5 and V is TRBV18; D not certain. CDR1 and CDR2 (germline): KGHSH, LQKENI. CDR3 length equals 14 residues. V gave up 3 bases and J gave up 5 bases, with 13 bases separating them. As DNA, the CDR3 is TGTGCCAGCTCACCCGGACCCGGAAGGGAGACCCAGTACTTC. Amino acids: CASSPGPGRETQYF.

This chain connects TRBV6-4 to TRBJ2-1, with TRBD2 matching over 7 bases. The CDR3 runs 13 residues. With 0 bases clipped from V and 12 bases from J, the junction kept 5 bases outside the gene matches. Germline V gene sequence: CDR1 MRHNA, CDR2 SNTAGT. CDR3 in DNA: TGTGCCAGCAGTGACTCGGCTAGCGGTGGGCAGTTCTTC. Protein sequence: CASSDSASGGQFF.

V usage is TRBV18 and J usage is TRBJ1-5; 8 bases agree with TRBD1. Germline lookup yields CDR1 KGHSH and CDR2 LQKENI. Trimming at V came to 2 bases and at J to 4 bases, leaving 7 bases not matched to a gene. The CDR3 spans 16 residues. In nucleotides, the CDR3 is TGTGCCAGCTCACCAGTTATGACAGGGGAAAATCAGCCCCAGCATTTT. Translating gives CASSPVMTGENQPQHF.

Comments on this clone: At the DNA level, this CDR3 is encoded by other sequences in the same sample as well. This chain connects TRBV11-2 to TRBJ2-7; D is possibly TRBD1 (5 bases). Germline V gives CDR1 SGHAT, CDR2 FQNNGV. The CDR3 is 14 residues long. Trimming pared 1 base from V and 3 bases from J, leaving 10 bases between. CDR3 in amino acids: CASSLGVGVYEQYF. The CDR3 nucleotides read TGTGCCAGCAGCTTAGGGGTAGGGGTCTACGAGCAGTACTTC. The full variable domain, its missing parts supplied by reference TRBV11-2 and TRBJ2-7, is EAGVAQSPRYKIIEKRQSVAFWCNPISGHATLYWYQQILGQGPKLLIQFQNNGVVDDSQLPKDRFSAERLKGVDSTLKIQPAKLEDSAVYLCASSLGVGVYEQYFGPGTRLTVT.